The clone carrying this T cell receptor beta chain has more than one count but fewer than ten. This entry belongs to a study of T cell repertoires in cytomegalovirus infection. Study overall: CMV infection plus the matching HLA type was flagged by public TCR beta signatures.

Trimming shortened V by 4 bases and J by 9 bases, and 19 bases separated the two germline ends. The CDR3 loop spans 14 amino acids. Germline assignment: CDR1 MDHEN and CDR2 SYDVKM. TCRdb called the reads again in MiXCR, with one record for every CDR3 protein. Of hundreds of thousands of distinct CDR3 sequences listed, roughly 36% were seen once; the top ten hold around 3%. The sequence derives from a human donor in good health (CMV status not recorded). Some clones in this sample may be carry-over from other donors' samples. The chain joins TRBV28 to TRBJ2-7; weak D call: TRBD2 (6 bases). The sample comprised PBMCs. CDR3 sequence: CASSSPSGGDGQYF. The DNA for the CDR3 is TGTGCCAGCAGTTCCCCCTCCGGCGGGGATGGGCAGTACTTC.